This T cell receptor (beta chain) came from a study of CD8+ T cells in alopecia areata. As for the study in general: Treated patients received oral tofacitinib, 5 to 10 mg twice daily. Using the percentage of affected scalp area, treated patients' severity was scored. Study findings and constraints: As there was one nonresponder, how baseline CD8+ expansion relates to response remains uncertain. Clonality exceeded that of normal scalp in lesional scalp, most notably in alopecia totalis/universalis.

Trimming at V came to 2 bases and at J to 4 bases, leaving 3 bases not matched to a gene. The CDR3 sequence is 15 residues long. Looked up from germline, CDR1 is SEHNR and CDR2 is FQNEAQ (reference sequence). About this clone: The antigen is unknown.

cDNA reverse transcribed from extracted RNA served as the sequencing template. Some clones are missing from TCRdb's copy, which holds only in-frame ones; the method was immunoSEQ multiplex PCR. The sample holds 95,000 to 100,000 clones; 60% are singletons and the top ten take about 15%. Noted treatment: oral pan-JAK inhibitor, 5-10 mg twice daily. This sequence was found in a human donor with alopecia areata. The V and J genes are TRBV7-9 and TRBJ2-3, with TRBD2 matching over 10 bases. The sequencing here drew on CD8+ T cells sorted from blood, taken around week 55, from a patient treated with tofacitinib. In DNA, the CDR3 is TGTGCCAGCAGCTTACCTAGCGGGGGTGCAGATACGCAGTATTTT. It encodes CASSLPSGGADTQYF.